Sequencing of this TCR beta chain was carried out in a study of monozygotic twins with inflammatory bowel disease. The CDR3 has 13 residues. Using the 5' RACE reads, TCRdb records one entry per CDR3 protein without DNA. The sample table includes about 150,000 distinct CDR3 sequences. The sequenced sample was blood. The chain has TRBV12-3 or TRBV12-4 and TRBJ2-5. This clonotype was obtained from a human donor with ulcerative colitis or Crohn's disease, or a healthy co-twin of an affected twin (not recorded which). CDR3 region: CASSFNNQETQYF.